A single sample gave rise to the 20 T cell receptor beta chains below, sequenced in a study of cytomegalovirus exposure and HLA in healthy donors (TCRdb year 2017). The library was built by means of the immunoSEQ multiplex PCR assay. For the multiplex PCR, a mixture combining 60 forward primers for TCR Vbeta segments and 13 reverse primers for TCR Jbeta segments was used. The table comes from immuneACCESS by way of TCRdb, which keeps in-frame sequences with V and J called. Part of the clones is missing from these tables; in studies checked, under half for an unresolved V gene and the rest for unknown reasons. Within this sample are about 94,000 clones, with approximately 80% of them counted one time only. About a tenth of the sample belongs to the ten largest clones. Material: PBMCs. Receptor source: a human donor in good health.

The V and J genes are TRBV5-6 and TRBJ1-2, with D hard to call. The CDR3 is made up of 16 amino acids. V was pared by 3 bases and J by 3 bases, with 18 bases between. Germline CDR1 SGHDT, CDR2 YYEEEE. The chain's CDR3 is CASSSLIVTRDYGYTF. DNA for the CDR3: TGTGCCAGCAGCTCCCTCATCGTTACACGGGACTATGGCTACACCTTC.

The chain uses TRBV7-2 and TRBJ2-3, with 10 bases lining up with TRBD2. The CDR3 runs 15 residues. From germline, CDR1 is SGHTA and CDR2 FQGNSA. Germline trimming cut 7 bases from V and 11 bases from J; bases unmatched to any gene: 15. The CDR3 DNA sequence: TGTGCCAGCAACACCCGGTCTAGCGGGAGTGGTAGGCAGTATTTT. Its protein product is CASNTRSSGSGRQYF.

The count of this clone is one. This sequence joins TRBV5-1 and TRBJ1-3; D remains ambiguous. This CDR3 comprises 15 residues. CDR1 and CDR2 (germline): SGHRS, YFSETQ. V lost 2 bases, J lost 0 bases, and 9 bases lay in between. The CDR3: CASSFDGSSGNTIYF. The CDR3 region has the DNA TGCGCCAGCAGCTTCGACGGGAGCTCTGGAAACACCATATATTTT.

J is TRBJ1-6 and V is TRBV6-4; unclear D gene. V shed 0 bases and J shed 10 bases, with 7 bases lying between them. Germline V gene data show CDR1 as MRHNA and CDR2 as SNTAGT. CDR3 size: 13 residues. The CDR3 region is CASSDSTKSPLHF. For the CDR3, the DNA is TGTGCCAGCAGTGACTCGACAAAATCACCCCTCCACTTT.

The J gene is TRBJ1-2, the V gene TRBV5-5; a weak D match, TRBD1 (6 bases). Looked up from germline, CDR1 is SGHKS and CDR2 is YYEKEE (reference sequence). Deletions cut 7 bases from V and 4 bases from J, with 14 bases between. This CDR3 is built from 13 residues. In DNA, the CDR3 is TGTGCCAGCGCGCTGCAGGGGTTCTATGGCTACACCTTC. It is translated as CASALQGFYGYTF.

This chain joins TRBV19 and TRBJ2-1; D gene uncertain. V lost 1 base to trimming and J lost 1 base, with 5 bases between them. The germline CDR1 and CDR2 sequences are LNHDA and SQIVND (reference sequence). The CDR3 is 14 residues long. CDR3 DNA sequence: TGTGCCAGTAGTATAGGCGGTTCCTACAATGAGCAGTTCTTC. It translates to CASSIGGSYNEQFF.

The sample holds a few counts of this clone. The gene calls are TRBV5-6 and TRBJ2-1; 9 bases align to TRBD2. This CDR3 has 14 residues. Germline lookup yields CDR1 SGHDT and CDR2 YYEEEE. J lost 5 bases, V lost 4 bases, and 4 bases had no gene match. The CDR3 region is CASSPGLAHNEQFF. CDR3 DNA sequence: TGTGCCAGCAGCCCGGGACTAGCCCACAATGAGCAGTTCTTC.

This clone appeared a single time. This chain links TRBV7-6 with TRBJ2-3; D gene unclear. Trimming stripped 4 bases from V and 6 bases from J, with 8 bases between. Germline V gives CDR1 SGHVS, CDR2 FNYEAQ. This CDR3 is 12 amino acids long. CDR3 in DNA: TGTGCCAGCAGCTCGGCCGGGGATACGCAGTATTTT. Amino acid sequence: CASSSAGDTQYF.

This sequence joins TRBV11-2 and TRBJ2-1; TRBD1 matches at 8 bases. Germline CDR1 SGHAT, CDR2 FQNNGV. The V and J ends lost 5 bases and 3 bases, in that order; junction bases with no gene match: 6. This CDR3 is 15 amino acids long. The CDR3 DNA reads TGTGCCAGCAGCACATTAGGACAGGGCTACAATGAGCAGTTCTTC. Translating it yields CASSTLGQGYNEQFF.

This chain joins TRBV6-1 and TRBJ1-6; 7 nucleotides match TRBD1. The CDR3 runs 15 residues. The ends lost 8 bases at V and 10 bases at J; junction bases unmatched: 14. Germline CDR1 MNHNS, CDR2 SASEGT. The chain's CDR3 is CASFFDRAYRSPLHF. The CDR3 DNA reads TGTGCCAGCTTCTTTGACAGGGCCTATCGGTCACCCCTCCACTTT.

The gene calls are TRBV28 and TRBJ2-7; 8 nucleotides agree with TRBD1. J lost 3 bases, V lost 6 bases, and 10 bases had no gene match. The CDR3 consists of 15 residues. The germline V gene has CDR1 MDHEN and CDR2 SYDVKM. CDR3 nucleotide sequence: TGTGCCAGCAGAGCCGGACAGGGCGGTTACTACGAGCAGTACTTC. Encoded protein: CASRAGQGGYYEQYF.

The rearrangement links TRBV7-8 to TRBJ2-7; 9 nucleotides align to TRBD1. V gave up 4 bases and J gave up 2 bases; unmatched junction bases: 3. This CDR3 spans 14 amino acids. Germline lookup yields CDR1 SGHVS and CDR2 FQNEAQ. The CDR3, as DNA: TGTGCCAGCAGCTGGGACAGGGCGGCCTACGAGCAGTACTTC. This gives the protein CASSWDRAAYEQYF.

The chain employs TRBV20-1 and TRBJ2-7; D might be TRBD2 (5 bases). V lost 4 bases, J lost 4 bases, and 8 bases lay in between. CDR1 and CDR2 (germline): DFQATT, SNEGSKA (reference sequence). CDR3 length: 11 residues. This CDR3 is CSATTTYEQYF. Here the CDR3 DNA reads TGCAGTGCTACGACTACATACGAGCAGTACTTC.

The table lists this clone with a count of one. This chain joins TRBV9 and TRBJ2-1; no clear D. V was pared by 0 bases and J by 4 bases, with 11 bases between. The CDR3 totals 15 residues. Looked up from germline, CDR1 is SGDLS and CDR2 is YYNGEE. The CDR3 DNA reads TGTGCCAGCAGCGTAGGTTCAGACTTATACAATGAGCAGTTCTTC. It specifies CASSVGSDLYNEQFF.

The V call is TRBV2, the J call TRBJ2-7, with 12 bases aligning to TRBD2. CDR3 length: 15 residues. With V trimmed by 6 bases and J by 2 bases, 5 bases remained unmatched. The germline V gene has CDR1 SNHLY and CDR2 FYNNEI. The CDR3 reads CASRAGLAGTYEQYF. CDR3 DNA sequence: TGTGCCAGCAGAGCAGGACTAGCGGGAACCTACGAGCAGTACTTC.

This chain uses TRBV15 with TRBJ2-1, with 7 bases that match TRBD1. Trimming at V came to 1 base and at J to 6 bases, leaving 12 bases not matched to a gene. CDR3 size: 17 residues. Germline CDR1 reads LNHNV; CDR2 reads YYDKDF (reference sequence). CDR3 protein: CATSRGIRQGIGNEQFF. The CDR3 coding sequence is TGTGCCACCAGCAGAGGAATAAGACAGGGTATCGGCAATGAGCAGTTCTTC.

The chain has TRBV7-8 and TRBJ2-5, with D maybe TRBD2 (6 bases). Germline lookup yields CDR1 SGHVS and CDR2 FQNEAQ. Deletions cut 3 bases from V and 5 bases from J, with 22 bases between. The length of the CDR3 is 17 residues. CDR3 coding DNA: TGTGCCAGCAGCTTGCCGGGAGAAAAAACTTCAGGGGAGACCCAGTACTTC. It yields the protein CASSLPGEKTSGETQYF.

CDR3 protein: CSGYSGANVLTF. The CDR3 DNA reads TGCAGCGGTTACTCTGGGGCCAACGTCCTGACTTTC. V and J are TRBV29-1 and TRBJ2-6; D gene uncertain. The ends were cut back, 7 bases at V and 0 bases at J, with 4 bases in the middle. CDR3 size: 12 residues. Germline CDR1 and CDR2: SQVTM and ANQGSEA.

DNA for the CDR3: TGTGCCAGCAGTGACTGGGTGAGCGGCTACGAGCAGTACTTC. Protein product: CASSDWVSGYEQYF. This chain joins TRBV28 and TRBJ2-7; maybe TRBD2 (5 bases). Per germline, CDR1 MDHEN and CDR2 SYDVKM. The CDR3 contains 14 residues. With 5 bases removed from V and 3 bases from J, the gap between germline ends came to 14 bases.

The rearrangement uses TRBV6-1 and TRBJ1-2; perhaps TRBD1 as D (5 bases). Trimming took off 2 bases at V and 0 bases at J, with 10 bases between the two ends. Per germline, CDR1 MNHNS and CDR2 SASEGT. The CDR3 covers 15 residues. CDR3 nucleotides: TGTGCCAGCAGTGAATTTACAGGAGCTAACTATGGCTACACCTTC. It yields the protein CASSEFTGANYGYTF.